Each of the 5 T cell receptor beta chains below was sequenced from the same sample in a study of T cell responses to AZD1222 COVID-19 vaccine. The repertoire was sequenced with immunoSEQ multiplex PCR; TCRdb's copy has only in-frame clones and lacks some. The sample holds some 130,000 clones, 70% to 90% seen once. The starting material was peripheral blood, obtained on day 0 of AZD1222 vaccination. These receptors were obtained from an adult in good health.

CDR3 nucleotide sequence: TGTGCCAGCAGCGACCGGGACAGGGGACGTTCACCCCTCCACTTT. This translates into CASSDRDRGRSPLHF. The chain recombines TRBV11-2 with TRBJ1-6; TRBD1 agrees at 10 bases. V lost 5 bases and J lost 9; bases outside the gene matches: 7. The CDR3 has 15 amino acids. Germline CDR1 is SGHAT and CDR2 is FQNNGV.

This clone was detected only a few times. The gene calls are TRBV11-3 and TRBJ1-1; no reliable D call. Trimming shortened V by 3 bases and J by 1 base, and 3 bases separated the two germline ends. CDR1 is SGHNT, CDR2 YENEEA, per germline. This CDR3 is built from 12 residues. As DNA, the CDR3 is TGTGCCAGCAGCTTCAGGAACACTGAAGCTTTCTTT. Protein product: CASSFRNTEAFF.

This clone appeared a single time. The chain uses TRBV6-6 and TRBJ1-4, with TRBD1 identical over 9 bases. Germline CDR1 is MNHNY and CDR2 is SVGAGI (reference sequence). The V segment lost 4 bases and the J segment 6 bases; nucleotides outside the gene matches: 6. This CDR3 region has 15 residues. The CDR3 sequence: CASSFLGQGDEKLFF. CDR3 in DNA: TGTGCCAGCAGTTTCCTGGGACAGGGAGATGAAAAACTGTTTTTT.

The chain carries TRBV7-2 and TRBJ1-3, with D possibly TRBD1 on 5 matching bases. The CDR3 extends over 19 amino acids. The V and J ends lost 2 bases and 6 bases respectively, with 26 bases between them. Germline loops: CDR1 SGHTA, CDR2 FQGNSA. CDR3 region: CASSLSGGSLSPQLNTIYF. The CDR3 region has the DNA TGTGCCAGCAGCTTAAGCGGGGGGTCGCTCAGCCCACAATTAAACACCATATATTTT.

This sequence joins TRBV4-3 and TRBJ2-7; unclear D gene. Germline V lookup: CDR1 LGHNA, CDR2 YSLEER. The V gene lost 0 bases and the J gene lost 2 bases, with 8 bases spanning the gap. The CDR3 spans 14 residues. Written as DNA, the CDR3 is TGCGCCAGCAGCCAAGATAAGGCTACCTACGAGCAGTACTTC. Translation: CASSQDKATYEQYF.